Sequencing of this T cell receptor beta chain was carried out in a study of response to subunit inactivated influenza vaccine. Findings of the study overall: The authors put forward the suggestion that each seasonal influenza vaccination may bring in only a limited number of new T cells.

Trimming removed 8 bases at V and 6 bases at J, with 16 bases between. This CDR3 has 13 residues. TCRdb fed the RT-PCR reads into MiXCR, producing one record per CDR3 protein. The sample has about 540,000 distinct CDR3 sequences, under 30% seen once; the top ten hold 2.8%. This clonotype was found a few times. The antigen is undetermined. These sequences were also reported in another study, on T cells expressing NK-cell markers. In that study: UMIs were included in TCR beta cDNA generated by 5'RACE template switching.

Sequencing used CD4+ T cells sorted from PBMCs, obtained approximately 12 days after vaccination. This receptor was obtained from a man over 45 who received an inactivated influenza vaccine. The chain couples TRBV12-3 or TRBV12-4 to TRBJ1-1, with TRBD1 as a possible D gene (5 bases). The CDR3 coding sequence is TGTGCCAGCCAAAGAGGGGTAGGAGCTGAAGCTTTCTTT. It specifies CASQRGVGAEAFF.